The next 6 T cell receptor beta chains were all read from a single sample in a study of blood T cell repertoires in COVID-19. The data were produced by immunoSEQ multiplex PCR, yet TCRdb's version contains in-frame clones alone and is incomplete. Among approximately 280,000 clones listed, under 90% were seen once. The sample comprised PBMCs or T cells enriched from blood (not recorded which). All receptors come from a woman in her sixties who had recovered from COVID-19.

CDR3 nucleotide sequence: TGCAGTGCTAGTAGGGGTGCTAGCGGGAGAGACAATGAGCAGTTCTTC. Amino acid sequence: CSASRGASGRDNEQFF. The J gene is TRBJ2-1, the V gene TRBV20-1; 10 positions agree with TRBD2. The CDR3 contains 16 residues. Looked up from germline, CDR1 is DFQATT and CDR2 is SNEGSKA (reference sequence). The ends lost 3 bases at V and 5 bases at J; junction bases unmatched: 10.

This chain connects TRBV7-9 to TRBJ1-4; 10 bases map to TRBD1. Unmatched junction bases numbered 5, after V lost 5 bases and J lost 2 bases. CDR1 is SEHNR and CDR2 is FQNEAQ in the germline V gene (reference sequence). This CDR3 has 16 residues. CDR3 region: CASSTRQGATNEKLFF. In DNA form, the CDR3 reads TGTGCCAGCAGCACCAGACAGGGGGCGACTAATGAAAAACTGTTTTTT.

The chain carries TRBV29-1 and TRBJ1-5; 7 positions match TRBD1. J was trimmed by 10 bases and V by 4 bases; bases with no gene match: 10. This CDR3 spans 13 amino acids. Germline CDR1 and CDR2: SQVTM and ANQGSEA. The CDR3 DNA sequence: TGCAGCGTTGGGGCTGACAGGGTTGCTCCCCAGCATTTT. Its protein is CSVGADRVAPQHF.

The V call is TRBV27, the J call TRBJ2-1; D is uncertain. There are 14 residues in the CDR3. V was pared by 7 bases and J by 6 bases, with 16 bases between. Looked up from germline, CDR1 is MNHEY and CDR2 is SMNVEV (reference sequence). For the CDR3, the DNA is TGTGCCAGCAAACCTAACGGCCGGAGCAATGAGCAGTTCTTC. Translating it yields CASKPNGRSNEQFF.

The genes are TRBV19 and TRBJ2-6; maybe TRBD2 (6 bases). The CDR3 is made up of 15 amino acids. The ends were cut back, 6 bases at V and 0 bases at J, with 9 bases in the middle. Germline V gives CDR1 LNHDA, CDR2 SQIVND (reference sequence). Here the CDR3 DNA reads TGTGCCAGTAGGTCCGGGAGCTCTGGGGCCAACGTCCTGACTTTC. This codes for CASRSGSSGANVLTF.

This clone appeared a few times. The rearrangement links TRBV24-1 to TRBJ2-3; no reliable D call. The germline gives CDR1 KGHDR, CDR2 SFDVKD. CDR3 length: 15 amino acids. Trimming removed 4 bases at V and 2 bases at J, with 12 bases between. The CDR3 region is CATSESRSATDTQYF. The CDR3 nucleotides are TGTGCCACCAGTGAATCTCGGTCCGCCACAGATACGCAGTATTTT.